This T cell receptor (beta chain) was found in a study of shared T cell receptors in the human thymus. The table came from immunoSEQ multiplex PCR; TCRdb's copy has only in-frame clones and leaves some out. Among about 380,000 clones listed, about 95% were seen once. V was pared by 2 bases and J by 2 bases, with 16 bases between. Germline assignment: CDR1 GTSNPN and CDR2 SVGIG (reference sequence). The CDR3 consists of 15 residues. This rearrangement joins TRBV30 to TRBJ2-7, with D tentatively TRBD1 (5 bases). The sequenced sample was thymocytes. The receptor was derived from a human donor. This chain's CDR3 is CAWSTPGYLTYEQYF. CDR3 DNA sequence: TGTGCCTGGAGTACCCCAGGGTATCTCACCTACGAGCAGTACTTC. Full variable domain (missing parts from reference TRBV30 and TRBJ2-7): SQTIHQWPATLVQPVGSPLSLECTVEGTSNPNLYWYRQAAGRGLQLLFYSVGIGQISSEVPQNLSASRPQDRQFILSSKKLLLSDSGFYLCAWSTPGYLTYEQYFGPGTRLTVT.